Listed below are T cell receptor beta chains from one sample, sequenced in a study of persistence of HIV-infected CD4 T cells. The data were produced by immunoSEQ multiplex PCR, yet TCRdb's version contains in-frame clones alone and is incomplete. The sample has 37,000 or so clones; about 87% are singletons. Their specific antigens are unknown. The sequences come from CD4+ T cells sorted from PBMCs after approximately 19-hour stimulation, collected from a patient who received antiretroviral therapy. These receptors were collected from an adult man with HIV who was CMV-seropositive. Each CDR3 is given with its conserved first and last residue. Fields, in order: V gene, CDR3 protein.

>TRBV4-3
CASSSHPGQGADGYTF
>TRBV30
CAWSVLGTANSPLHF
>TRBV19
CASSPRDRAIISTNEKLFF
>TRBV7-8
CASSLAGYGNTIYF
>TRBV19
CASSQAGALQETQYF
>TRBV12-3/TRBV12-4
CASSLEGFYEQYF
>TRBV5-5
CASSLGTLRMPEAFF
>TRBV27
CASSLLPAYGYTF
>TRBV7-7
CASSLSGGFPNEQFF
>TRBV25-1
CASSRTAYEQYF
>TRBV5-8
CASSARGTQDTQYF
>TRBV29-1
CSAQGADGYTF
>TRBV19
CASRTGGMNTEAFF
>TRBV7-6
CASSLAAGTGTGNTIYF
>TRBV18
CASSPLDRGLEQYF
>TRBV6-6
CASSRLGGNLNRVTEAFF